This is a list of T cell receptor beta chains from one sample in a study of T cell changes during pregnancy in multiple sclerosis. This table comes from immunoSEQ multiplex PCR, and its TCRdb copy is limited to in-frame clones, with some not included. This table has tens of thousands of clones, over 80% appearing once. The sample consisted of CD8+ T cells from peripheral blood mononuclear cells, taken in the third trimester of pregnancy. The receptors originated from a female donor in good health, enrolled as a control in a pregnancy study. The CDR3 runs from the conserved cysteine through the conserved F or W. A D gene is named only where the DNA matches it firmly. Size values are once, few and many counts, or a class for expanded clones, and some rows have none.

clone size,J gene,D gene,V gene,CDR3 protein,CDR3 DNA
-,TRBJ1-1,-,TRBV2,CASSPPEATEAFF,TGTGCCAGCAGTCCCCCGGAGGCCACTGAAGCTTTCTTT
once,TRBJ2-1,-,TRBV14,CASSPLVGFTYNEQFF,TGTGCCAGCAGTCCTCTAGTAGGTTTTACCTACAATGAGCAGTTCTTC
-,TRBJ1-2,-,TRBV30,CAWRQDYGYTF,TGTGCCTGGCGACAGGACTATGGCTACACCTTC
-,TRBJ2-2,-,TRBV5-1,CASSLSAGSLNTGELFF,TGCGCCAGCAGCTTGTCAGCGGGCAGTCTGAACACCGGGGAGCTGTTTTTT
-,TRBJ2-7,TRBD1,TRBV27,CASSLRQGYGEQYF,TGTGCCAGCAGTCTCCGACAGGGGTACGGCGAGCAGTACTTC
-,TRBJ2-2,-,TRBV27,CASSRGPETGELFF,TGTGCCAGCAGCAGAGGCCCCGAGACCGGGGAGCTGTTTTTT
-,TRBJ2-3,-,TRBV9,CASSVAGGTITDTQYF,TGTGCCAGCAGCGTAGCCGGGGGGACAATTACAGATACGCAGTATTTT
-,TRBJ1-1,-,TRBV6-5,CASSRRRVLNTEAFF,TGTGCCAGCAGTAGACGACGGGTTTTGAACACTGAAGCTTTCTTT
-,TRBJ2-7,-,TRBV4-1,CASSHTEDSHHSYEQYF,TGCGCCAGCAGCCATACCGAAGACAGCCACCACTCCTACGAGCAGTACTTC
-,TRBJ1-6,-,TRBV7-2,CASSPFTVPAPSPLHF,TGTGCCAGCAGCCCCTTCACAGTGCCGGCGCCATCACCCCTCCACTTT
-,TRBJ2-2,-,TRBV29-1,CSVEGQTGELFF,TGCAGCGTTGAAGGGCAAACCGGGGAGCTGTTTTTT
-,TRBJ2-1,-,TRBV6-1,CASRYEPYNEQFF,TGTGCCAGCAGGTATGAGCCTTACAATGAGCAGTTCTTC
once,TRBJ1-2,-,TRBV19,CASMQGNGYTF,TGTGCCAGTATGCAGGGGAATGGCTACACCTTC
-,TRBJ1-2,-,TRBV7-9,CASRTQGYGYTF,TGTGCCAGCCGAACACAGGGCTATGGCTACACCTTC